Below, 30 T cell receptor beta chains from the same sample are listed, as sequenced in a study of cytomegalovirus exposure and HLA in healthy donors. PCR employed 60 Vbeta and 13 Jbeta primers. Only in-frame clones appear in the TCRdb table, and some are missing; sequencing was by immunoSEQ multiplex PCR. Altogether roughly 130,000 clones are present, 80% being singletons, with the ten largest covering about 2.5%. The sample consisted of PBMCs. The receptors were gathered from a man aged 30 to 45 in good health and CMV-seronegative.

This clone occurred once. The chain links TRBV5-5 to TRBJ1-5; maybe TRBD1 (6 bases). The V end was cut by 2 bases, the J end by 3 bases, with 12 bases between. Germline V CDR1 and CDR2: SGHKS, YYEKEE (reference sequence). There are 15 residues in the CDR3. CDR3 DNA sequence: TGTGCCAGCAGCTTCGTACAGGGTATCAATCAGCCCCAGCATTTT. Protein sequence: CASSFVQGINQPQHF.

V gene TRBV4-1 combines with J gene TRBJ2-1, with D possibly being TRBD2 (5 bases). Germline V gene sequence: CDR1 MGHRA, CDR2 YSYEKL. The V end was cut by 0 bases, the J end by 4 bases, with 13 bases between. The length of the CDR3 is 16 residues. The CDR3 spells CASSQDRGSSYNEQFF. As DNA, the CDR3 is TGCGCCAGCAGCCAAGACCGTGGGAGTTCATACAATGAGCAGTTCTTC.

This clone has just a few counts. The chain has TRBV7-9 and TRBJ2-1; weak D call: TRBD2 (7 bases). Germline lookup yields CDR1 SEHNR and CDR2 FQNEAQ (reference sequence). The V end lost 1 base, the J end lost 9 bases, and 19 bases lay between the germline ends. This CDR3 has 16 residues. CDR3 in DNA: TGTGCCAGCAGCTTAGGAGGGGGGGGCCCGGGTGGTGAGCAGTTCTTC. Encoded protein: CASSLGGGGPGGEQFF.

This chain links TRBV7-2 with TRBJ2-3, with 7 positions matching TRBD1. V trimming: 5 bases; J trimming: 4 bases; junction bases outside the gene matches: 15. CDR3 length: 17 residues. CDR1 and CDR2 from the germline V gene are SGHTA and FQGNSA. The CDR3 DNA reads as TGTGCCAGCAGCCCGAGGCCGGAGACAGGGTCTTCAGATACGCAGTATTTT. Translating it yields CASSPRPETGSSDTQYF.

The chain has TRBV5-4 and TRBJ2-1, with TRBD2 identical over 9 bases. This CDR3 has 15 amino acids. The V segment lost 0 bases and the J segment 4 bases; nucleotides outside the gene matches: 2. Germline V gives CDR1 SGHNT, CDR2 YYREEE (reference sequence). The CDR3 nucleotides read TGTGCCAGCAGCTTGGGTAGCGGGAGTTACAATGAGCAGTTCTTC. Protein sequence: CASSLGSGSYNEQFF.

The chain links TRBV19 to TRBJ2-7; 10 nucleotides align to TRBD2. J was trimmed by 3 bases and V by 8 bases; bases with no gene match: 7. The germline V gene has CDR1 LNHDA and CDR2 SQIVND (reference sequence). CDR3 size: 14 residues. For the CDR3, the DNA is TGTGCCAGTTCCCTAGCGGGAGAATTCTACGAGCAGTACTTC. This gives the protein CASSLAGEFYEQYF.

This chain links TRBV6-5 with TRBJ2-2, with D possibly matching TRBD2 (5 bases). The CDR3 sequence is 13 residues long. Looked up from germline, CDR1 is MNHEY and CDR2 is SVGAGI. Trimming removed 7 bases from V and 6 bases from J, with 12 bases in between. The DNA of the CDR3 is TGTGCCAGCACCGAGGGCCGATCCGGGGAGCTGTTTTTT. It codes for CASTEGRSGELFF.

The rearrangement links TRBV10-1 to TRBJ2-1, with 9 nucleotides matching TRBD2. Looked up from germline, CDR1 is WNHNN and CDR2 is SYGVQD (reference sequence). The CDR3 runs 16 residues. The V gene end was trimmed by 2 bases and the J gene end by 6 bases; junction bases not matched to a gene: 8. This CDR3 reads CASSEMGLAGPNEQFF. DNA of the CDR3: TGCGCCAGCAGTGAGATGGGGCTAGCGGGACCCAATGAGCAGTTCTTC.

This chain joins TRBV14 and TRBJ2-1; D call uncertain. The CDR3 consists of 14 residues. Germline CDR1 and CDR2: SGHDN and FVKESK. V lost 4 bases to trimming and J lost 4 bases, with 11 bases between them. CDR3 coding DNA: TGTGCCAGCAGCCTGATTACAGCTTACAATGAGCAGTTCTTC. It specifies CASSLITAYNEQFF.

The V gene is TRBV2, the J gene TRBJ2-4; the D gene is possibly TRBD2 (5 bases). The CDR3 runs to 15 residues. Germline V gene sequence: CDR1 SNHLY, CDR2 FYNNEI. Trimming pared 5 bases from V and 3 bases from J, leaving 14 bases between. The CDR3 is CASSISEGGKNIQYF. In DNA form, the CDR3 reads TGTGCCAGCAGTATTAGCGAAGGAGGCAAAAACATTCAGTACTTC.

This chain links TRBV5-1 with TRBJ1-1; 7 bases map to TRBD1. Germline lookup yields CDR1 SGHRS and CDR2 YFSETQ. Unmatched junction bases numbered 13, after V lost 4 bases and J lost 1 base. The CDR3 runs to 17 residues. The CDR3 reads CASSKTGTATSNTEAFF. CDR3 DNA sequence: TGCGCCAGCAGCAAAACGGGGACAGCCACTTCGAACACTGAAGCTTTCTTT.

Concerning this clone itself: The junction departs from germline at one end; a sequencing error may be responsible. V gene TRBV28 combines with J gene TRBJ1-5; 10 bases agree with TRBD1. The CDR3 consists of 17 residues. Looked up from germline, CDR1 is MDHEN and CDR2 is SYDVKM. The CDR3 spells CASRGDRGFYSNQPQNF. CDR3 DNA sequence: TGTGCCAGCAGGGGGGACAGGGGCTTTTATAGCAATCAGCCCCAGAATTTT.

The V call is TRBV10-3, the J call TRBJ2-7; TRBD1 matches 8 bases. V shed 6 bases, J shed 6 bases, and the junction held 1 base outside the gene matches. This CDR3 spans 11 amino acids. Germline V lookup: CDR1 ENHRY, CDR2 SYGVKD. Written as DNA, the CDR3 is TGTGCCATCAGCGACAGGGGCGAGCAGTACTTC. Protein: CAISDRGEQYF.

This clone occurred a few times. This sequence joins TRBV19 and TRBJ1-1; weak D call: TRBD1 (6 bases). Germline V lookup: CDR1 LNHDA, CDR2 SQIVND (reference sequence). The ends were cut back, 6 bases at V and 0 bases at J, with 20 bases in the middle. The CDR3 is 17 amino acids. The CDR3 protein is CASRAGQQSFMNTEAFF. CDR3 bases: TGTGCCAGTAGGGCAGGACAGCAATCCTTCATGAACACTGAAGCTTTCTTT.

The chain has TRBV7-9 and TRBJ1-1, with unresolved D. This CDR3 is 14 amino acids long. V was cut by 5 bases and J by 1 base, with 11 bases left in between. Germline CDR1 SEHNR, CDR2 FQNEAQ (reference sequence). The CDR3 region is CASSLYSGNTEAFF. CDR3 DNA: TGTGCCAGCAGCCTTTACTCGGGGAACACTGAAGCTTTCTTT.

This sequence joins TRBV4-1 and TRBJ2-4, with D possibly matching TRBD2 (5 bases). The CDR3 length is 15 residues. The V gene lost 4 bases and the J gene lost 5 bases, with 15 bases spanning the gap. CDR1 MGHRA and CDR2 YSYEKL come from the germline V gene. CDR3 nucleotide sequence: TGCGCCAGCAGCCCGAACGGGAAACTAGAAAACATTCAGTACTTC. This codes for CASSPNGKLENIQYF.

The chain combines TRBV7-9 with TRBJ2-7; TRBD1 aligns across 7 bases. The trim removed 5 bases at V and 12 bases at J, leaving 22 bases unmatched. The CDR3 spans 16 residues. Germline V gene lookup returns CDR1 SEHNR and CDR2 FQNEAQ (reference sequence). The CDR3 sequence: CASSAEGGQDLRTAYF. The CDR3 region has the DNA TGTGCCAGCAGCGCCGAGGGTGGACAGGACCTACGAACGGCGTACTTC.

The CDR3: CASSLKGRLAGAYSYEQYF. In DNA form, the CDR3 reads TGTGCCAGCAGCTTAAAGGGTCGGCTAGCGGGCGCATACTCCTACGAGCAGTACTTC. The rearrangement joins TRBV7-3 to TRBJ2-7, with TRBD2 matching over 8 bases. Germline V lookup: CDR1 SGHTA, CDR2 FQGTGA. The length of the CDR3 is 19 residues. J was trimmed by 0 bases and V by 1 base; bases with no gene match: 14.

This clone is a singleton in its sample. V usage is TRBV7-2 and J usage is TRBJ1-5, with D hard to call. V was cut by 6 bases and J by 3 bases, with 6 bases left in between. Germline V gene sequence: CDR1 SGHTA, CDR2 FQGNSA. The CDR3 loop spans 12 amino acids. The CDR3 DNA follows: TGTGCCAGCAGTCAGTCCAATCAGCCCCAGCATTTT. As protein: CASSQSNQPQHF.

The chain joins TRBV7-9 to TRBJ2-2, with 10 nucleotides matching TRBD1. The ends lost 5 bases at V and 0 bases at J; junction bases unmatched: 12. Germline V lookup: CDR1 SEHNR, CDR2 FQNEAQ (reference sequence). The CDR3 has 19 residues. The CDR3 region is CASSARPSGTGANTGELFF. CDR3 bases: TGTGCCAGCAGCGCCCGACCCTCCGGGACAGGGGCGAACACCGGGGAGCTGTTTTTT.

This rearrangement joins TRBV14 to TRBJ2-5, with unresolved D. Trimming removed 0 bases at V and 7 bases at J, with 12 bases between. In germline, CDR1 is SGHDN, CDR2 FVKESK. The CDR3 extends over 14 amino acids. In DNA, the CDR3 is TGTGCCAGCAGCCAAGATCTTGGCTCAGGGACCCAGTACTTC. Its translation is CASSQDLGSGTQYF.

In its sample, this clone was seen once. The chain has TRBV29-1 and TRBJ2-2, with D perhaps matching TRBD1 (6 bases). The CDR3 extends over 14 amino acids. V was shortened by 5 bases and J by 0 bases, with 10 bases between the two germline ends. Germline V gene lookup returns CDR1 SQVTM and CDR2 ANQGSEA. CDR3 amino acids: CSVLTGTNTGELFF. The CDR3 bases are TGCAGCGTTCTTACAGGGACGAACACCGGGGAGCTGTTTTTT.

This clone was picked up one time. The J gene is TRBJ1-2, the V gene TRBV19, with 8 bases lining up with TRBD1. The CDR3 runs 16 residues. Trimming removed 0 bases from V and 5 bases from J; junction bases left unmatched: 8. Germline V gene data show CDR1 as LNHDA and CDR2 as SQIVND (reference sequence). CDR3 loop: CASSIDPSGGRYGYTF. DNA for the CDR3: TGTGCCAGTAGTATAGATCCCTCAGGGGGCCGGTATGGCTACACCTTC. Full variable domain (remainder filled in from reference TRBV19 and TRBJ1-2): DGGITQSPKYLFRKEGQNVTLSCEQNLNHDAMYWYRQDPGQGLRLIYYSQIVNDFQKGDIAEGYSVSREKKESFPLTVTSAQKNPTAFYLCASSIDPSGGRYGYTFGSGTRLTVV.

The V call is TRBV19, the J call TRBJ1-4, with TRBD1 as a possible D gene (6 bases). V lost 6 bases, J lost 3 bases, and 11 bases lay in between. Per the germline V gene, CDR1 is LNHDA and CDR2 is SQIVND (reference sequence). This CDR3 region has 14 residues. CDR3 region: CASSGGRSNEKLFF. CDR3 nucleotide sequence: TGTGCCAGTAGCGGGGGGCGCTCTAATGAAAAACTGTTTTTT.

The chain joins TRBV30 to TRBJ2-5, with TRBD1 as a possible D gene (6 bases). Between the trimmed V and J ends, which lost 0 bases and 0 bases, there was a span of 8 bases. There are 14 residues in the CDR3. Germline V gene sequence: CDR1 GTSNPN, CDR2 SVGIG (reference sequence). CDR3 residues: CAWSVGQYQETQYF. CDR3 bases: TGTGCCTGGAGTGTCGGACAGTACCAAGAGACCCAGTACTTC.

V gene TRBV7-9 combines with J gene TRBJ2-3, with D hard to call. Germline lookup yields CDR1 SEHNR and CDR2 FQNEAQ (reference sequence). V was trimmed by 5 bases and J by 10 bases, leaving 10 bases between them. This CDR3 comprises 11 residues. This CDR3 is CASSPLYAQYF. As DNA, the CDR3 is TGTGCCAGCAGCCCTCTTTATGCGCAGTATTTT.

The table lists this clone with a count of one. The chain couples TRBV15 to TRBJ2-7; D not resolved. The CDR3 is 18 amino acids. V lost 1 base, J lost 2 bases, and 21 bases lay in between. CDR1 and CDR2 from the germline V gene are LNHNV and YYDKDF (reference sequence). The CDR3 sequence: CATSRARRGQISTYEQYF. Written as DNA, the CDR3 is TGTGCCACCAGCAGAGCAAGGCGAGGTCAGATCTCCACCTACGAGCAGTACTTC.

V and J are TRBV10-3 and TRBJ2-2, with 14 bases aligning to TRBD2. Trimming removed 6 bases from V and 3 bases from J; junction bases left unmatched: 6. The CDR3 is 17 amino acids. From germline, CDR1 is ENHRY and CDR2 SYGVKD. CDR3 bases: TGTGCCATCAGGAAGGGACTAGCGGGAGTCGACACCGGGGAGCTGTTTTTT. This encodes CAIRKGLAGVDTGELFF.

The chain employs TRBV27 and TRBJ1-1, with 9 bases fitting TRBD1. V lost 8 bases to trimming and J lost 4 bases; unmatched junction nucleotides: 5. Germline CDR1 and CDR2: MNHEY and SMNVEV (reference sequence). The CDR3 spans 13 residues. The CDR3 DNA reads TGTGCCAGCCAGGACAGGGGCGCCACTGAAGCTTTCTTT. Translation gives CASQDRGATEAFF.

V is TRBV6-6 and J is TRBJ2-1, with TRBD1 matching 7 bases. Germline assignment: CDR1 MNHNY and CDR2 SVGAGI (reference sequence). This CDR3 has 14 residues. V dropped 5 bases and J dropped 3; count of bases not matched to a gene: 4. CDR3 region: CASSPGQHYNEQFF. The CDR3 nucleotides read TGTGCCAGCAGTCCGGGACAGCACTACAATGAGCAGTTCTTC.